Below, 14 T cell receptor gamma chains from the same sample are listed, as sequenced in a study of gamma-delta T cells after stem cell transplantation. With CATT, TCRdb re-called clones from the RT-PCR reads. The sample shows about 540 gamma-chain clones, roughly 18% of them seen only once. Sequencing input: gamma-delta T cells. Receptors originate from a human donor. It is not recorded whose cells these are; they may come from a transplant donor.

This sequence joins TRGV9 and TRGJ1 or TRGJ2. TCRdb carries no J gene annotation; the J gene was assigned here by matching the DNA with germline. This CDR3 region has 14 residues. The germline gives CDR1 GITISATS, CDR2 ISYDGTV (reference sequence). Trimming removed 0 bases from V and 4 bases from J; junction bases left unmatched: 6. The CDR3 bases are TGTGCCTTGTGGGAGGTGAGGGGGTATTATAAGAAACTCTTT. Amino acids: CALWEVRGYYKKLF.

By share of the sample, this clone is large. J is TRGJ1 or TRGJ2 and V is TRGV4. The J gene, missing from TCRdb, was assigned here through DNA to germline matching. Germline V gives CDR1 EGSTGY, CDR2 YDSYTSSV. This CDR3 is built from 11 residues. The trim removed 0 bases at V and 12 bases at J, leaving 5 bases unmatched. The CDR3 here is CATWDGPGKLF. CDR3 DNA sequence: TGTGCCACCTGGGATGGGCCGGGGAAACTCTTT.

Judged by abundance, this clone is large. This chain links TRGV4 with TRGJ1 or TRGJ2. Assignment of the J gene here rests on matching the DNA to germline, because TCRdb gives none. V lost 0 bases to trimming and J lost 3 bases; unmatched junction nucleotides: 11. The germline V gene encodes CDR1 EGSTGY and CDR2 YDSYTSSV. The CDR3 consists of 16 residues. The CDR3 bases are TGTGCCACCTGGGATGGGCCGAGCTTGCTTTATTATAAGAAACTCTTT. Its protein is CATWDGPSLLYYKKLF.

This clone showed up just a few times. The TCRdb protein, from a much larger clone, departs from this DNA's translation at residue 7, likely by read error; the protein shown derives from the DNA. The chain uses TRGV2 and TRGJ1 or TRGJ2. The J gene comes from matching the DNA to germline here; TCRdb lacks it. The CDR3 is made up of 15 amino acids. Germline trimming cut 1 base from V and 1 base from J; bases unmatched to any gene: 7. Looked up from germline, CDR1 is EGSNGY and CDR2 is YDSYNSKV. The CDR3 region is CATWDGGENYYKKLF. DNA of the CDR3: TGTGCCACCTGGGACGGTGGGGAAAATTATTATAAGAAACTCTTT.

This chain joins TRGV3 and TRGJ1 or TRGJ2. TCRdb carries no J gene annotation; the J gene was assigned here by matching the DNA with germline. The CDR3 runs 12 residues. The V and J ends lost 0 bases and 10 bases, in that order; junction bases with no gene match: 6. The V gene's germline CDR1 is VTNTFY and CDR2 YDVSTARD (reference sequence). Written as DNA, the CDR3 is TGTGCCACCTGGGACAGGCCTAACAAGAAACTCTTT. Amino acid sequence: CATWDRPNKKLF.

This clone is classed as large. This chain connects TRGV3 to TRGJ1 or TRGJ2. Because TCRdb records no J gene, it was assigned here through a match of the DNA to germline. CDR3 length: 15 amino acids. Germline V gene data show CDR1 as VTNTFY and CDR2 as YDVSTARD (reference sequence). V lost 3 bases and J lost 0; bases outside the gene matches: 8. The CDR3 nucleotides read TGTGCCACCTGGGACCGAGGGGGGAATTATTATAAGAAACTCTTT. Protein: CATWDRGGNYYKKLF.

This clone occurred once. The chain combines TRGV3 with TRGJ1 or TRGJ2. The J gene, not given by TCRdb, was assigned here from a germline match of the nucleotide sequence. This CDR3 contains 12 residues. The V gene's germline CDR1 is VTNTFY and CDR2 YDVSTARD (reference sequence). Trimming at V came to 7 bases and at J to 10 bases, leaving 13 bases not matched to a gene. The CDR3 DNA is TGTGCCACCTGTCCCCCGGCCGAGAAGAAACTCTTT. Translating it yields CATCPPAEKKLF.

This sequence joins TRGV3 and TRGJP. The J gene, absent from TCRdb, was called here by matching the DNA to germline. With V trimmed by 4 bases and J by 6 bases, 3 bases remained unmatched. This CDR3 is 15 amino acids long. Per the germline V gene, CDR1 is VTNTFY and CDR2 is YDVSTARD (reference sequence). The CDR3 is CATWERELGKKIKVF. As DNA, the CDR3 is TGTGCCACCTGGGAGAGAGAGTTGGGCAAAAAAATCAAGGTATTT.

The chain employs TRGV4 and TRGJ1 or TRGJ2. The J gene, absent from TCRdb, was called here by matching the DNA to germline. J was trimmed by 7 bases and V by 3 bases; bases with no gene match: 6. The CDR3 is 12 residues long. From germline, CDR1 is EGSTGY and CDR2 YDSYTSSV. The CDR3 reads CATWDSGYKKLF. The CDR3 nucleotides are TGTGCCACCTGGGATTCGGGCTATAAGAAACTCTTT.

This clone turned up a few times. The J gene is TRGJ1 or TRGJ2, the V gene TRGV2. TCRdb does not report a J gene; here it was assigned by matching the DNA to germline references. V shed 1 base and J 0 bases; nucleotides not matched to a gene: 3. Germline V gene data show CDR1 as EGSNGY and CDR2 as YDSYNSKV. The CDR3 is made up of 14 amino acids. CDR3 DNA: TGTGCCACCTGGGACGGACCGAATTATTATAAGAAACTCTTT. Its translation is CATWDGPNYYKKLF.

This clone is hyperexpanded (1% or more) by share. The V gene is TRGV3, the J gene TRGJP2. TCRdb supplies no J gene; here it was assigned by aligning the nucleotide sequence to germline. The germline gives CDR1 VTNTFY, CDR2 YDVSTARD (reference sequence). After removal of 0 bases from V and 3 bases from J, the junction contained 4 bases not matched to a gene. CDR3 size: 15 residues. In DNA form, the CDR3 reads TGTGCCACCTGGGACAGGCGGGGTAGTGATTGGATCAAGACGTTT. It yields the protein CATWDRRGSDWIKTF.

This clone was seen a handful of times. The rearrangement joins TRGV3 to TRGJ1 or TRGJ2. In the absence of a J gene in TCRdb, the DNA was matched to germline to assign it here. Germline values: CDR1 VTNTFY, CDR2 YDVSTARD (reference sequence). The CDR3 covers 13 residues. With 5 bases clipped from V and 1 base from J, the junction kept 5 bases outside the gene matches. This CDR3 reads CATWAFNYYKKLF. The CDR3 DNA follows: TGTGCCACCTGGGCCTTCAATTATTATAAGAAACTCTTT.

This clone was seen a single time. The chain employs TRGV3 and TRGJ1 or TRGJ2. The J gene comes from matching the DNA to germline here; TCRdb lacks it. Looked up from germline, CDR1 is VTNTFY and CDR2 is YDVSTARD (reference sequence). This CDR3 contains 11 residues. V was pared by 0 bases and J by 12 bases, with 5 bases of the junction left unmatched. The CDR3 sequence: CATWDRPTKLF. The CDR3 bases are TGTGCCACCTGGGACAGGCCTACGAAACTCTTT.

This clone was seen only a few times. The rearrangement uses TRGV2 and TRGJ1 or TRGJ2. TCRdb offers no J gene call, so here the DNA was matched to germline to obtain one. Trimming at V came to 0 bases and at J to 3 bases, leaving 8 bases not matched to a gene. From germline, CDR1 is EGSNGY and CDR2 YDSYNSKV. The CDR3 is 15 amino acids. This CDR3 is CATWDGSPVYYKKLF. In nucleotides, the CDR3 is TGTGCCACCTGGGACGGGTCCCCCGTTTATTATAAGAAACTCTTT.